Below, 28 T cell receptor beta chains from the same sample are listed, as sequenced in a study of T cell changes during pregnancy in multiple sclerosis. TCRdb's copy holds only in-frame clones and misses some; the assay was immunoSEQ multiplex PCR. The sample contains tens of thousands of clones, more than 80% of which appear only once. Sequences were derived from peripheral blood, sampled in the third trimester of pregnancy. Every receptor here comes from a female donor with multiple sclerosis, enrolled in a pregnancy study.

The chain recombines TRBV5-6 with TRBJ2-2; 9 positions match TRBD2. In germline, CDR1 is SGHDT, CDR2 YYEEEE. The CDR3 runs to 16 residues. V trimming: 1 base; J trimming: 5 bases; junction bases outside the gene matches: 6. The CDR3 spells CASSLSLAGETGELFF. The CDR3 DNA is TGTGCCAGCAGCTTGTCTTTAGCGGGAGAGACCGGGGAGCTGTTTTTT.

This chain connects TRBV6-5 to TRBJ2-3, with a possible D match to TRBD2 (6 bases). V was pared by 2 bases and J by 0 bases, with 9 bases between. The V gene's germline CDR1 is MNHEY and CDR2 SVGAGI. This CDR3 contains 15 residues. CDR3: CASSYQRASTDTQYF. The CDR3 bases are TGTGCCAGCAGTTACCAGCGGGCGAGCACAGATACGCAGTATTTT.

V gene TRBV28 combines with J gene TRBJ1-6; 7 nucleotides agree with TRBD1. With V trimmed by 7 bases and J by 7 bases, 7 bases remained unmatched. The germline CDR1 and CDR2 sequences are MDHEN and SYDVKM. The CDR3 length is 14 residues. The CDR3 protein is CASNQDRLNSPLHF. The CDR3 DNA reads TGTGCCAGCAACCAGGACAGGTTGAATTCACCCCTCCACTTT.

CDR3 in amino acids: CASSTGTKAYQETQYF. The DNA for the CDR3 is TGTGCCAGTAGTACCGGGACTAAGGCCTACCAAGAGACCCAGTACTTC. This chain connects TRBV19 to TRBJ2-5; TRBD2 matches 7 bases. The germline V gene has CDR1 LNHDA and CDR2 SQIVND (reference sequence). This CDR3 spans 16 amino acids. The V segment lost 4 bases and the J segment 0 bases; nucleotides outside the gene matches: 8.

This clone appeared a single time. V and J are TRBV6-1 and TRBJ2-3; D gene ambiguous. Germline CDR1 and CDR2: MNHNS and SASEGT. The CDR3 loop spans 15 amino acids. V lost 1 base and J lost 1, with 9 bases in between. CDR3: CASSEERGGTDTQYF. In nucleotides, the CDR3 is TGTGCCAGCAGTGAAGAGAGAGGAGGCACAGATACGCAGTATTTT.

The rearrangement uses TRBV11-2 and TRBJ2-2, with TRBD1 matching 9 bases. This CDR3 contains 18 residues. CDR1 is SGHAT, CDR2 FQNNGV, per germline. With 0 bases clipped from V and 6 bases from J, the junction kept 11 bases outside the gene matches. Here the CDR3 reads CASSLENSWDRVSGELFF. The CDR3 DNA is TGTGCCAGCAGCTTAGAGAATAGTTGGGACAGGGTGTCCGGGGAGCTGTTTTTT.

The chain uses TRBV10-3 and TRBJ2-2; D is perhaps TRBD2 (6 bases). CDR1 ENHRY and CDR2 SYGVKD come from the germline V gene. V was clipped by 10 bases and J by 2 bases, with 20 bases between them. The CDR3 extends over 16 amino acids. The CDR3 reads CATRYSGSLNTGELFF. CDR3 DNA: TGTGCCACCAGATATAGCGGCAGTTTAAACACCGGGGAGCTGTTTTTT.

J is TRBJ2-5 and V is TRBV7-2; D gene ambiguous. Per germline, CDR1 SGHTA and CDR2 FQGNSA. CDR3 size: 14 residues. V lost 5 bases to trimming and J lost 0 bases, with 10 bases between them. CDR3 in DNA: TGTGCCAGCAGCCCCCGACAAGACCAAGAGACCCAGTACTTC. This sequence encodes CASSPRQDQETQYF.

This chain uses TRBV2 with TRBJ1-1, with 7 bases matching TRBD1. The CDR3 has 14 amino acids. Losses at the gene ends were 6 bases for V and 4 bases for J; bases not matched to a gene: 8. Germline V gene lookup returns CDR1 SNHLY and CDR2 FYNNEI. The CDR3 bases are TGTGCCAGCAGGAAAACAGGGGATCCCACTGAAGCTTTCTTT. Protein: CASRKTGDPTEAFF. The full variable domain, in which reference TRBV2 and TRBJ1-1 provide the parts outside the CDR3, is EPEVTQTPSHQVTQMGQEVILRCVPISNHLYFYWYRQILGQKVEFLVSFYNNEISEKSEIFDDQFSVERPDGSNFTLKIRSTKLEDSAMYFCASRKTGDPTEAFFGQGTRLTVV.

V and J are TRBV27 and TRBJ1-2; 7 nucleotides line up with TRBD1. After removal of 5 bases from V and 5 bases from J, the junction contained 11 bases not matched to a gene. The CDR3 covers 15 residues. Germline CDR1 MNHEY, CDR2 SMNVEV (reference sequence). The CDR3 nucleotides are TGTGCCAGCAGTCGATCTCGGGACAGCATTTATGGCTACACCTTC. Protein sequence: CASSRSRDSIYGYTF.

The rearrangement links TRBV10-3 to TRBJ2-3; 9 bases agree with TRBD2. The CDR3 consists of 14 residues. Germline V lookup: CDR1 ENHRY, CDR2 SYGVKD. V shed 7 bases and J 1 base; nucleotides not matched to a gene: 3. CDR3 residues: CAITEREGTDTQYF. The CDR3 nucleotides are TGTGCCATCACAGAGCGGGAGGGCACAGATACGCAGTATTTT.

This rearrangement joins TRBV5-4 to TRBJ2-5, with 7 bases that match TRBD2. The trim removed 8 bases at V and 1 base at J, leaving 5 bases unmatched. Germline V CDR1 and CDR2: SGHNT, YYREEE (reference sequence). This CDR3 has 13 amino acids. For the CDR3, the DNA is TGTGCCAGTGCCCCGGGAGGCCAAGAGACCCAGTACTTC. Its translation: CASAPGGQETQYF.

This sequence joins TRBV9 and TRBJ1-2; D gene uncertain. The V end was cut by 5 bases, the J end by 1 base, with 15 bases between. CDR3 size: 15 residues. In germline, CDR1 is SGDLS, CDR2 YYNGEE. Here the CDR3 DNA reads TGTGCCAGCAGAGCTGCCAGGTACCGTAACTATGGCTACACCTTC. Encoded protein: CASRAARYRNYGYTF.

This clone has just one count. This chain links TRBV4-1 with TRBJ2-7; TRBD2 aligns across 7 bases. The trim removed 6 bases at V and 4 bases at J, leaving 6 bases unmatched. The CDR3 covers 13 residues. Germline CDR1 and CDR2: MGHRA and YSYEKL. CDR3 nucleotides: TGCGCCAGCAGTCTCGGACTAGTTTACGAGCAGTACTTC. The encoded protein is CASSLGLVYEQYF.

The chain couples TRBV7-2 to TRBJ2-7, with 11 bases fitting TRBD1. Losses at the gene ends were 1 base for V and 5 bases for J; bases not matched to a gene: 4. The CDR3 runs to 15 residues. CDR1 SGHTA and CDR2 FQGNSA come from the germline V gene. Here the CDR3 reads CASSLVGQGADEQYF. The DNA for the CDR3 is TGTGCCAGCAGCTTAGTAGGACAGGGGGCAGACGAGCAGTACTTC.

The CDR3 region is CASSDQGGTYEQYF. In nucleotides, the CDR3 is TGTGCCAGCAGTGATCAAGGAGGGACCTACGAGCAGTACTTC. This chain links TRBV6-1 with TRBJ2-7; D is perhaps TRBD2 (6 bases). Germline V gene data show CDR1 as MNHNS and CDR2 as SASEGT. V was shortened by 3 bases and J by 2 bases, with 11 bases between the two germline ends. The length of the CDR3 is 14 residues.

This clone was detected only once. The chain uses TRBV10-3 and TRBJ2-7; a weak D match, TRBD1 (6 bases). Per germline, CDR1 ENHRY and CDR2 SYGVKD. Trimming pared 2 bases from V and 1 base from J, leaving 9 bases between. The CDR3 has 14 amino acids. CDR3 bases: TGTGCCATCAGTGAGGACAGGACTTCCTACGAGCAGTACTTC. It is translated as CAISEDRTSYEQYF.

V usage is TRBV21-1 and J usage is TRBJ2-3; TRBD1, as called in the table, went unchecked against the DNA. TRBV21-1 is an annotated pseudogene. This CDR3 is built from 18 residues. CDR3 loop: CASSRPEGVRRRTDTQYF. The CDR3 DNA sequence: TGTGCCAGCAGCAGGCCTGAGGGGGTTAGGCGGCGCACAGATACGCAGTATTTT.

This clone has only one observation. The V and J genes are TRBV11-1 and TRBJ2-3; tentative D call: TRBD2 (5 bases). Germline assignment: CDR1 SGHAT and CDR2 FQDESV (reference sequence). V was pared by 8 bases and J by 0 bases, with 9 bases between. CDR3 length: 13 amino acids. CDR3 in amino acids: CASQAASTDTQYF. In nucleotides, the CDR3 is TGTGCCAGCCAAGCGGCTAGCACAGATACGCAGTATTTT. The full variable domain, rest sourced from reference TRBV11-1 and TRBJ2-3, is EAEVAQSPRYKITEKSQAVAFWCDPISGHATLYWYRQILGQGPELLVQFQDESVVDDSQLPKDRFSAERLKGVDSTLKIQPAELGDSAMYLCASQAASTDTQYFGPGTRLTVL.

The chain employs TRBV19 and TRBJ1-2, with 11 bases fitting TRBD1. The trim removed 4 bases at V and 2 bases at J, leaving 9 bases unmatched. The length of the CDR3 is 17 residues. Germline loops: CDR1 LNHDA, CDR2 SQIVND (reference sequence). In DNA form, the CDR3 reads TGTGCCAGTAGTACAGGACAGGGGGCGACACAGAACTATGGCTACACCTTC. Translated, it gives CASSTGQGATQNYGYTF.

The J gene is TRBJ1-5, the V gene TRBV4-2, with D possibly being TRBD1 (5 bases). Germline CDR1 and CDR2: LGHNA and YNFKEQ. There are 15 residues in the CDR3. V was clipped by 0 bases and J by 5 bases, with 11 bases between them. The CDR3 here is CASSQDKGRDQPQHF. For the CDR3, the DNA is TGTGCCAGCAGCCAAGATAAAGGCAGGGATCAGCCCCAGCATTTT.

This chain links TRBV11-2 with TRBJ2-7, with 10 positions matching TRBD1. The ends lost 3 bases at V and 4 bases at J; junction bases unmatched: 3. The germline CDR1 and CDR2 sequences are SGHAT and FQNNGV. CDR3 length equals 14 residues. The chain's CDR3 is CASSFGQGGYEQYF. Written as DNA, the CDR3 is TGTGCCAGCAGCTTCGGACAGGGGGGGTACGAGCAGTACTTC. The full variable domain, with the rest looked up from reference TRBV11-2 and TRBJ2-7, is EAGVAQSPRYKIIEKRQSVAFWCNPISGHATLYWYQQILGQGPKLLIQFQNNGVVDDSQLPKDRFSAERLKGVDSTLKIQPAKLEDSAVYLCASSFGQGGYEQYFGPGTRLTVT.

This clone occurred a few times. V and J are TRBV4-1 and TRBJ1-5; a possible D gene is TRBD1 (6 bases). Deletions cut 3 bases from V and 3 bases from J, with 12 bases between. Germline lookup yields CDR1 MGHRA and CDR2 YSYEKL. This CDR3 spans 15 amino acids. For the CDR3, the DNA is TGCGCCAGCAGCCACCAGGGGTTCTCCAATCAGCCCCAGCATTTT. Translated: CASSHQGFSNQPQHF.

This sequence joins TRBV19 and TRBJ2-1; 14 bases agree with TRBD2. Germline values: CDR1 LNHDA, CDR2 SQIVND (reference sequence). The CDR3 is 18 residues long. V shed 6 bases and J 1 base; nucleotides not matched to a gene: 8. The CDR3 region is CASRRLAGGPRSYNEQFF. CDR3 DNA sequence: TGTGCCAGTAGGAGACTAGCGGGAGGGCCAAGGTCCTACAATGAGCAGTTCTTC. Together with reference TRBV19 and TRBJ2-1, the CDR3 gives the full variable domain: DGGITQSPKYLFRKEGQNVTLSCEQNLNHDAMYWYRQDPGQGLRLIYYSQIVNDFQKGDIAEGYSVSREKKESFPLTVTSAQKNPTAFYLCASRRLAGGPRSYNEQFFGPGTRLTVL.

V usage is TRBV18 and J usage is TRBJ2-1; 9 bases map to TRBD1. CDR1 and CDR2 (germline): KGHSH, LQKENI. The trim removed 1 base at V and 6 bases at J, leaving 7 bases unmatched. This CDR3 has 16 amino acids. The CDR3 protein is CASSPQDRGLRNEQFF. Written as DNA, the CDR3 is TGTGCCAGCTCACCACAGGACAGGGGTTTGCGCAATGAGCAGTTCTTC.

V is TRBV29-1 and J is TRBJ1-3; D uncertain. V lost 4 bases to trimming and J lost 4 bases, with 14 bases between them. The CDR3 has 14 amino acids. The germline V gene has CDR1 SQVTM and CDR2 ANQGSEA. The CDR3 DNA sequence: TGCAGCGTTGTTGCGGGTGCGGGGGGAAACACCATATATTTT. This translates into CSVVAGAGGNTIYF.

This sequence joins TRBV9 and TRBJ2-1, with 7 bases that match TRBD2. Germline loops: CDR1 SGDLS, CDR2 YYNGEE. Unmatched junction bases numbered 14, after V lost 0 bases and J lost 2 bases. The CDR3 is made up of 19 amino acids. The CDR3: CASSVASGGGSRTYNEQFF. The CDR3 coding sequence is TGTGCCAGCAGCGTAGCGTCGGGTGGCGGGAGTCGTACCTACAATGAGCAGTTCTTC.

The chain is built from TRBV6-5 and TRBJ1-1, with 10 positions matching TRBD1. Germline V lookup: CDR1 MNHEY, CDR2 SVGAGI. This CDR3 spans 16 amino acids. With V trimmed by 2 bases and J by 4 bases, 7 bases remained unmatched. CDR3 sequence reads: CASSYGTGVLSTEAFF. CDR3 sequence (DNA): TGTGCCAGCAGTTACGGGACAGGGGTGTTAAGCACTGAAGCTTTCTTT.